Reported below is one TCR beta chain. Germline trimming cut 3 bases from V and 4 bases from J; bases unmatched to any gene: 3. This CDR3 has 13 residues. Germline assignment: CDR1 KGHSH and CDR2 LQKENI. The entry originates in a study of low-dose radiotherapy and immunotherapy resistance in tumors. Study as a whole: A dose of 1 Gy per fraction every two weeks went to Cohort 2, totaling 13 Gy over 26 weeks.

Time point indicated: before trial treatment. The PCR that amplified TCRs ran for around 20 cycles, relying on a constant-region primer and a V-primer adapter. TCRdb independently ran MiXCR on the reads; one entry per CDR3 protein. The profile shows approximately 47,000 distinct CDR3 sequences, 10% to 15% of them singletons. The J gene is TRBJ2-7, the V gene TRBV18; 7 nucleotides line up with TRBD1. The material was PBMCs, obtained before treatment. This sequence originates from a female donor with ovarian cancer. The CDR3 DNA reads TGTGCCAGCTCACCCAGCAGGGGGTACGAGCAGTACTTC. It encodes CASSPSRGYEQYF.